This is a list of T cell receptor beta chains from one sample in a study of T cells after yellow fever vaccination. TCRdb redid the calling of the 5' RACE reads with MiXCR, one entry per CDR3 protein. The sample has about 350,000 distinct CDR3 sequences; 9.5% to 15% are singletons. The material was CD4+ T cells sorted from PBMCs, obtained 15 days after the yellow fever booster vaccination. The receptors here all came from a young man who received the YFV17D yellow fever vaccine. Both conserved end residues are part of each CDR3. Each record gives: D gene, clone size, V gene, J gene, CDR3 DNA, CDR3 protein. A D gene is named only where the DNA matches it firmly. Rows give clone size only sometimes, using once, few, many, or a class for an expanded clone.

d_gene: TRBD2
abundance: NA
v_gene: TRBV5-4
j_gene: TRBJ2-3
CDR3nt: TGTGCCAGCAGCCGGACTAGCGGGGGGATAGATACGCAGTATTTT
CDR3aa: CASSRTSGGIDTQYF

d_gene: NA
abundance: few
v_gene: TRBV5-5
j_gene: TRBJ2-6
CDR3nt: TGTGCCAGCAGCTTGCCAGGGTCCGGGGCCAACGTCCTGACTTTC
CDR3aa: CASSLPGSGANVLTF

d_gene: TRBD2
abundance: NA
v_gene: TRBV20-1
j_gene: TRBJ2-3
CDR3nt: TGCAGTGCTAGAGGTATAGCGGGGGCACCGACGCAGTATTTT
CDR3aa: CSARGIAGAPTQYF

d_gene: NA
abundance: NA
v_gene: TRBV12-3/TRBV12-4
j_gene: TRBJ1-3
CDR3nt: TGTGCCAGCAGTTTATCAGGGGACGGAAACACCATATATTTT
CDR3aa: CASSLSGDGNTIYF

d_gene: TRBD1
abundance: NA
v_gene: TRBV12-3/TRBV12-4
j_gene: TRBJ1-1
CDR3nt: TGTGCCAGCAGTTTAGGGGCCGGGACAGGGGAAGCTTTCTTT
CDR3aa: CASSLGAGTGEAFF

d_gene: NA
abundance: few
v_gene: TRBV15
j_gene: TRBJ2-3
CDR3nt: TGTGCCACCAGCAGAGATGCCCGGGATACGCAGTATTTT
CDR3aa: CATSRDARDTQYF

d_gene: NA
abundance: NA
v_gene: TRBV9
j_gene: TRBJ2-5
CDR3nt: TGTGCCAGCAGCGTAGAGTATAGCAACCAAGAGACCCAGTACTTC
CDR3aa: CASSVEYSNQETQYF

d_gene: NA
abundance: NA
v_gene: TRBV3-1
j_gene: TRBJ2-5
CDR3nt: TGTGCCAGCAGCCACCTAGAGGGGACTCCCTGGGAGGTTGAGACCCAGTACTTC
CDR3aa: CASSHLEGTPWEVETQYF

d_gene: NA
abundance: NA
v_gene: TRBV7-9
j_gene: TRBJ1-1
CDR3nt: TGTGCCAGCAGCTTAGCGATGATGAACACTGAAGCTTTCTTT
CDR3aa: CASSLAMMNTEAFF

d_gene: NA
abundance: many
v_gene: TRBV7-2
j_gene: TRBJ2-5
CDR3nt: TGTGCCAGCAGCTTAGTTAGAGAGACCCAGTACTTC
CDR3aa: CASSLVRETQYF

d_gene: NA
abundance: few
v_gene: TRBV7-9
j_gene: TRBJ2-6
CDR3nt: TGTGCCAGCAGCTCAAGGATTCCCACTGGGGCCAACGTCCTGACTTTC
CDR3aa: CASSSRIPTGANVLTF

d_gene: NA
abundance: NA
v_gene: TRBV2
j_gene: TRBJ2-2
CDR3nt: TGTGCCAGCAGTGAATTGGGGGTTAGGAAGTCCGAGCTGTTTTTT
CDR3aa: CASSELGVRKSELFF

d_gene: TRBD2
abundance: NA
v_gene: TRBV7-9
j_gene: TRBJ2-2
CDR3nt: TGTGCCAGCAGCTTGCTAGCGGTTTCGGGCACCGGGGAGCTGTTTTTT
CDR3aa: CASSLLAVSGTGELFF

d_gene: NA
abundance: few
v_gene: TRBV7-6
j_gene: TRBJ1-6
CDR3nt: TGTGCCAGCAGCTTAGAGGAGAATTCACCCCTCCACTTT
CDR3aa: CASSLEENSPLHF